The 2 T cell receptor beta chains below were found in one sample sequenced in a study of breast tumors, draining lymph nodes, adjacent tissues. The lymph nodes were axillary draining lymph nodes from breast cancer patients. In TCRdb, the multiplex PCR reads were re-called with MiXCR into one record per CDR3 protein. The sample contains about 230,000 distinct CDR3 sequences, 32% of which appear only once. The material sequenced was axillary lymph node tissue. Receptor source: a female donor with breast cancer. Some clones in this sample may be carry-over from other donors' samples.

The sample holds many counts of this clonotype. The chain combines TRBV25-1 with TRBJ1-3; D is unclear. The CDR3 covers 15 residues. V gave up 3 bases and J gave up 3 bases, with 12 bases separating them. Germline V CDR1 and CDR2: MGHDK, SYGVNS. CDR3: CASSDAWVVGNTIYF. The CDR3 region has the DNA TGTGCCAGCAGTGACGCGTGGGTAGTTGGAAACACCATATATTTT.

CDR3 DNA sequence: TGTGCCAGCTCACCATTCCTGGGAGAGAATAATGAAAAACTGTTTTTT. Protein: CASSPFLGENNEKLFF. This sequence joins TRBV18 and TRBJ1-4; D remains ambiguous. This CDR3 region has 16 residues. The V end was cut by 2 bases, the J end by 4 bases, with 14 bases between. Germline CDR1 KGHSH, CDR2 LQKENI. Using reference TRBV18 and TRBJ1-4 for the parts outside the CDR3, the full variable domain is NAGVMQNPRHLVRRRGQEARLRCSPMKGHSHVYWYRQLPEEGLKFMVYLQKENIIDESGMPKERFSAEFPKEGPSILRIQQVVRGDSAAYFCASSPFLGENNEKLFFGSGTQLSVL.